Sequencing of this T cell receptor beta chain was carried out in a study of blood T cell repertoires in COVID-19. Study details: Acute and convalescent COVID-19 specimens originated in the United States, Italy and Spain. PBMCs, B-cell-depleted T cells, or T cells provided the cDNA or gDNA that made up the material.

Trimming pared 4 bases from V and 5 bases from J, leaving 19 bases between. Germline-derived CDR1 and CDR2 are SGHRS and YFSETQ. The length of the CDR3 is 15 residues. The authors' processing: Quantification of nucleated cells was approximated via reference gene primer amplification. TCRdb's table, derived via immunoSEQ multiplex PCR, lists solely in-frame clones and lacks some. The D gene and trimming were derived from the DNA, and the V and J assignments and clone size from that table. The table records roughly 350,000 clones, 85% of them present only once. The chain links TRBV5-1 to TRBJ2-7; D is possibly TRBD2 (7 bases). Sequencing input: peripheral blood. The receptor comes from a young woman with acute or convalescent COVID-19. In DNA, the CDR3 is TGCGCCAGCAGCCGCCCGACGGACAGCGGGGACGAGCAGTACTTC. This codes for CASSRPTDSGDEQYF.